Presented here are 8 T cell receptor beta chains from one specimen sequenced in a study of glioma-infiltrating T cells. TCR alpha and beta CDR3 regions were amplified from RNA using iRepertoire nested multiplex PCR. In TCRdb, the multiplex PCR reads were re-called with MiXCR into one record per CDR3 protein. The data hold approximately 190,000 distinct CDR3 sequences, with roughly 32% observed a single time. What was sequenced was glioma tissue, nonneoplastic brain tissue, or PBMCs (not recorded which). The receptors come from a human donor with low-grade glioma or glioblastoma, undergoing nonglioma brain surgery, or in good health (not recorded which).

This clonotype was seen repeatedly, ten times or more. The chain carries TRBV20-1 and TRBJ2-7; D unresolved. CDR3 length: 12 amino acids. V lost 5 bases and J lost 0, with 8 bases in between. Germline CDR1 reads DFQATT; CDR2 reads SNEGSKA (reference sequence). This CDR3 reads CSAPTDSYEQYF. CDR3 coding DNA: TGCAGTGCTCCAACGGACTCCTACGAGCAGTACTTC.

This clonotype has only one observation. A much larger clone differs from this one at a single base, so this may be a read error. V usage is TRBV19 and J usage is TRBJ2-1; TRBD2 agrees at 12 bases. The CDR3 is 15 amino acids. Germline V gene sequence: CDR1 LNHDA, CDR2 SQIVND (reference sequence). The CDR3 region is CASNRLAGEYNEKFF. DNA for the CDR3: TGTGCCAGTAATAGACTAGCGGGGGAGTACAATGAGAAGTTCTTC.

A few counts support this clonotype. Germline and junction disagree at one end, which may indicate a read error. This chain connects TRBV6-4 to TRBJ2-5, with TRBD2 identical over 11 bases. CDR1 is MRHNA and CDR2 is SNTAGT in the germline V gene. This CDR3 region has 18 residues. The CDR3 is CASSNGLAGLKHQVTQYF. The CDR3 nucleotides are TGTGCCAGCAGTAACGGACTAGCGGGCTTAAAACACCAAGTGACCCAGTACTTC.

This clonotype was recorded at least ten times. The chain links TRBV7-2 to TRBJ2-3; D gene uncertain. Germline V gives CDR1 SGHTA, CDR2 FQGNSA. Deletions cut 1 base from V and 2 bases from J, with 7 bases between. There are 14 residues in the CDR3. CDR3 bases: TGTGCCAGCAGCTTAGAGCACACCACAGATACGCAGTATTTT. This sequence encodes CASSLEHTTDTQYF.

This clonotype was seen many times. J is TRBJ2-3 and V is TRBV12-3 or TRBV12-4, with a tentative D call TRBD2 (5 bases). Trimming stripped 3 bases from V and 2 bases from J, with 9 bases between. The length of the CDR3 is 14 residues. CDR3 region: CASSLRVATDTQYF. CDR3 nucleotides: TGTGCCAGCAGTTTGCGGGTCGCCACAGATACGCAGTATTTT.

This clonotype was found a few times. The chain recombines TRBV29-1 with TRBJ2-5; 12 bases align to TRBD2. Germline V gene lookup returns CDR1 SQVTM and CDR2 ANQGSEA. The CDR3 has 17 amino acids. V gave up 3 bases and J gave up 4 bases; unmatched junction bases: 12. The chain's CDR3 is CSVEAASGREFLETQYF. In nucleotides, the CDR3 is TGCAGCGTTGAGGCGGCTAGCGGGAGGGAGTTTTTAGAGACCCAGTACTTC.

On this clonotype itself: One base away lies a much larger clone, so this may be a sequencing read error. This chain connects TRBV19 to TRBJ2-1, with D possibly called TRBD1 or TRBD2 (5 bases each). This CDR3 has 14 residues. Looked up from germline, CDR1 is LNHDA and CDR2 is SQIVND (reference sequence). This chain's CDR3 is CGSSIGQSGGEQFF. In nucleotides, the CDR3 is TGTGGCAGTAGTATCGGTCAGTCTGGGGGTGAGCAGTTCTTC.

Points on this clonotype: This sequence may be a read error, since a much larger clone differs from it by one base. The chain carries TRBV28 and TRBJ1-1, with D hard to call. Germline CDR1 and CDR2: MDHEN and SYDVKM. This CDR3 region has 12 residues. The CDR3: CASTSMNTKAFF. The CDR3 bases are TGTGCCAGCACCTCGATGAACACTAAAGCTTTCTTT.